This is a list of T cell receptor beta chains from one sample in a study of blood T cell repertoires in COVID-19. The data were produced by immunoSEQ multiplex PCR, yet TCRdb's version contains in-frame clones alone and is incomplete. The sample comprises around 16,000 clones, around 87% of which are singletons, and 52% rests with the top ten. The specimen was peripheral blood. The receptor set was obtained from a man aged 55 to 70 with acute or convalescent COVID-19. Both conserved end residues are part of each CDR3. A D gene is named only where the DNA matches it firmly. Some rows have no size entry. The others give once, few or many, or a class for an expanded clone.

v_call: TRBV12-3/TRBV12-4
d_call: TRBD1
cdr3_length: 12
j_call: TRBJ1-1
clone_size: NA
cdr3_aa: CASGQGSTEAFF
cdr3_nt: TGTGCCAGCGGACAGGGGTCTACTGAAGCTTTCTTT

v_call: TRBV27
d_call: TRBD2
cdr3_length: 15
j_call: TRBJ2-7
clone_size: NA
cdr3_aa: CASSASSSGSWVQYF
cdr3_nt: TGTGCCAGTTCTGCCTCTTCAAGCGGGAGTTGGGTGCAGTACTTC

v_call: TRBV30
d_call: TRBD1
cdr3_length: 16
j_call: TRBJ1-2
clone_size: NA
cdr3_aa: CAWSGQGPRLNYGYTF
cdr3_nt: TGTGCCTGGAGTGGACAGGGGCCCCGACTTAACTATGGCTACACCTTC

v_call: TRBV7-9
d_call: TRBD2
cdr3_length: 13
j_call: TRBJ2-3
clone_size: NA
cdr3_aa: CATDSGSTDTQYF
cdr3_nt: TGTGCCACAGATAGCGGGAGCACAGATACGCAGTATTTT

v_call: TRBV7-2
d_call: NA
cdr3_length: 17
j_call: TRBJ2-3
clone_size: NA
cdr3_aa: CASSRWNGVTSTDTQYF
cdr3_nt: TGTGCCAGCAGCCGCTGGAACGGCGTGACTAGCACAGATACGCAGTATTTT

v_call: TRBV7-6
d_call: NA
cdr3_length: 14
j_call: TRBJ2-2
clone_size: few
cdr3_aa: CASRLDGSTGELFF
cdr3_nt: TGTGCCAGCAGATTGGACGGGAGCACCGGGGAGCTGTTTTTT

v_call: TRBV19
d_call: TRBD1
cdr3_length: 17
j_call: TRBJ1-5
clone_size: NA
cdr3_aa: CASKEGTGRNLGQPQHF
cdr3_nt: TGTGCCAGTAAGGAGGGGACAGGGCGGAATTTGGGTCAGCCCCAGCATTTT

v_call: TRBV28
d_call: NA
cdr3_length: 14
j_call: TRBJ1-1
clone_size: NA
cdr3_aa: CASSLYAGNGGAFF
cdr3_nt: TGTGCCAGCAGTTTGTATGCGGGGAATGGAGGAGCTTTCTTT

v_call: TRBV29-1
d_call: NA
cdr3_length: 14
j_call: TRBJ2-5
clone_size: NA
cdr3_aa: CSVNPWGTQETQYF
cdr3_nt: TGCAGCGTTAACCCCTGGGGGACACAAGAGACCCAGTACTTC

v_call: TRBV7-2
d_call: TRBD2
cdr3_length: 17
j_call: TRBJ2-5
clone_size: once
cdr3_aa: CASSLVSGGGGQETQYF
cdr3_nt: TGTGCCAGCAGCTTAGTAAGCGGGGGCGGGGGCCAAGAGACCCAGTACTTC

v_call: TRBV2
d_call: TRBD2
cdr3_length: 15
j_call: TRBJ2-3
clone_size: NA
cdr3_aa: CASSFSGSRADTQYF
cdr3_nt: TGTGCCAGCAGCTTCAGCGGGAGCCGGGCAGATACGCAGTATTTT